This T cell receptor (beta chain) was identified during a study of blood T cells in healthy people across ages. Study-wide findings and caveats: TCR beta diversity tracked closely with naive T cell percentage. Age showed a roughly linear inverse relationship with TCR beta diversity per million T cells.

As regards this clonotype: No antigen is known for it.

The junction had 18 bases not matched to a gene; V was cut back by 6 bases and J by 11 bases. Germline V gene lookup returns CDR1 MNHEY and CDR2 SVGEGT. The CDR3 loop spans 15 amino acids. Using a J-beta primer mix together with a sample-barcoded 5' primer, a second PCR was run for roughly 6 to 11 cycles. Each single sample gave us at least 2.5 million CDR3-containing paired-end reads. TCRdb itself ran the 5' RACE reads through MiXCR, one entry per CDR3 protein. There are 1.4 million or so distinct CDR3 sequences in the sample; approximately 43% occur only once, and approximately 4% lies in the top ten.

Material for sequencing was blood. This sequence joins TRBV6-2 or TRBV6-3 and TRBJ2-5; TRBD1 matches at 7 bases. This sequence originates from a woman under 30 in good health. The CDR3 is CASRRTGQRLNEQYF. The CDR3, as DNA: TGTGCCAGCAGAAGGACAGGTCAACGACTCAATGAGCAGTACTTC.